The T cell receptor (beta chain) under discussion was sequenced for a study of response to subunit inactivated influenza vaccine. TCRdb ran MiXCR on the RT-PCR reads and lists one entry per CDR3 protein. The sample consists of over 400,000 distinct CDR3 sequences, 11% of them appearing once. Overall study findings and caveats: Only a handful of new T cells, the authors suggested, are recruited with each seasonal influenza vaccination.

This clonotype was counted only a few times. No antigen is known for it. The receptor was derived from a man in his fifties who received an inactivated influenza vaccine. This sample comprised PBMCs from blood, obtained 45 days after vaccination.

The CDR3 bases are TGTGCCAGCAGCAAGGGACTAGCGGGGGGGGCCAGAGAGACCCAGTACTTC. This translates into CASSKGLAGGARETQYF. This chain uses TRBV7-2 with TRBJ2-5; 16 nucleotides match TRBD2. The V segment lost 5 bases and the J segment 4 bases; nucleotides outside the gene matches: 7. CDR1 and CDR2 (germline): SGHTA, FQGNSA. The CDR3 has 17 amino acids.